This T cell receptor (beta chain) is from a study of cytomegalovirus exposure and HLA in healthy donors (dated by TCRdb to about 2017). At the level of the whole study: An earlier analysis of several hundred of the donors reported 276 Gb of sequence data and roughly 100 million unique TCR beta sequences from about 180 million T cells. An early release covering just under 650 HLA-typed donors comprised approximately 290 gigabases of sequencing data and approximately 80 million unique TCR sequences. Of the roughly 430 genotyped donors, approximately 83% fell in the genetic ancestry cluster associated with self-reported Caucasian donors. The study aimed to test whether signatures of past pathogen exposure could be identified by cataloging public T cell receptors. The T cell repertoires of under 750 subjects were profiled by immunosequencing and related to cytomegalovirus serostatus. Along with the roughly 610-subject first cohort, a separate validation cohort of approximately 110 different subjects was used. High-throughput TCR immunosequencing, statistical association of individual TCRs with disease status, and machine learning were combined to predict cytomegalovirus infection status. To study patterns of TCR occurrence, a later analysis re-analyzed previously published TCR beta repertoires from 666 donors and added high-resolution HLA genotyping. Rather than using new phenotypic data, the later analysis identified candidate immune exposures from TCR beta sequences and from how often those sequences occurred across donors. An earlier analysis of around 580 of the donors used high-throughput TCR beta sequencing to judge whether each TCR beta V gene segment behaved as functional or pseudogenic. Donor age, sex, ethnicity and CMV serostatus were collected together with the repertoire data. In a later genetic analysis, genome-wide SNP genotypes for about 60% of the 666 donors were used, and that subset was treated as a discovery cohort. All discovery cohort repertoires had been generated on a single sequencing platform. Both class I and class II loci were covered by HLA typing, at four-digit resolution. The number of typed donors differed by locus: about 629-640 for A, B, C, DRB1 and DQB1; 500 to 550 for DQA1; 606 for DPA1; and around 470 for DPB1. About five DR-DQ haplotypes were treated as single units for association and clustering because of strong linkage in the cohort. Among almost 400 genotyped donors of the cohort, an average of around 240,000 unique TCR beta nucleotide sequences were sequenced per donor, 15% to 20% of them non-productive.

Receptor libraries were prepared by the immunoSEQ multiplex PCR assay. For the multiplex PCR, a mixture combining 60 forward primers for TCR Vbeta segments and 13 reverse primers for TCR Jbeta segments was used. Amplification of the CDR3 region of rearranged TCR beta genes was performed with a multiplex PCR assay on genomic DNA. The amplified TCR beta libraries were sequenced on the Illumina HiSeq System as 87-base-pair reads. In the source study's methods: In a later analysis, about 80 million unique TCR beta chains were counted across the roughly 610 repertoires, and some 10 million of these chains were shared by at least two donors. Raw reads were error-corrected and collapsed into unique sequences by a nearest-neighbor algorithm in which closely related sequences were merged to remove PCR and sequencing errors. V, D and J gene segments were assigned by aligning CDR3 sequences to IMGT reference sequences. For a sequence to be retained, a match of at least six nucleotides to both a V gene segment and a J gene segment was required. A rearrangement counted as productive if the CDR3 had no stop codons and remained in frame with V and J, and every other rearrangement counted as non-productive. CDR3 was defined according to IMGT convention as the region running from the second conserved V-encoded cysteine to the conserved J-encoded phenylalanine. The earlier analysis of about 500 of the donors excluded sequences that lacked an unambiguous match to a single V gene segment. An earlier analysis of 587 of the donors called V segments functional above 56.7% productive rearrangements and segregating when the between-donor standard deviation exceeded 5%. A statistical classification framework was built for diagnosing cytomegalovirus status from the catalog of TCR beta chain sequences. In a later analysis, TCR nucleotide sequences were compared against IMGT/GENE-DB human TR gene sequences so that V and J genes could be assigned. The TCRdist pipeline was used in a later analysis to assign CDR3 sequences and most-parsimonious VDJ recombination scenarios. A later analysis defined each TCR beta chain by its CDR3 amino acid sequence plus V-gene family, and excluded reads lacking a unique V-gene family. As a way to deal with suspected cross-contamination and a sequencing artifact, a later analysis dropped approximately 590 nucleotide sequences that were highly shared and had low generation probability. In a later analysis, a clonal expansion index for each public chain was calculated from normalized within-repertoire ranks of inferred template counts. A later analysis computed generation probabilities with a VDJ recombination model fitted to out-of-frame rearrangements, and checked the results against IGoR. In a later analysis, hypergeometric tests were used to score TCR-TCR, TCR-HLA and TCR-CMV co-occurrence, with a repertoire-size bias correction applied to TCR pairs. A later analysis estimated false discovery rates by permuting HLA or CMV assignments 20 times. In a later analysis, co-occurring TCRs were grouped with DBSCAN, and TCRdist sequence similarity was added when clustering was performed within HLA-allele-positive subsets. Repertoires with fewer than 30,000 or more than 120,000 public chains, plus five repertoires with anomalous nucleotide sharing, were excluded from co-occurrence clustering. TCRdb stores this immuneACCESS table with in-frame sequences only. Part of the clones is absent; in the studies checked, under half of the shortfall reflects unresolved V genes, and no reason is known for the rest. V and J calls and clone size are as listed in that table; D and trimming were resolved from the DNA. This sample holds some 150,000 clones; about two thirds were observed only once. The ten largest clones represent 2% to 2.5% of the sample.

Relative to germline, V is 6 bases shorter and J is 6 bases shorter, with 12 bases between their ends. CDR1 is given as MNHEY and CDR2 as SVGAGI, both from the germline V gene. The CDR3, cysteine through phenylalanine, is 13 amino acids long. Here the CDR3 DNA is all that survives: 39 bases in frame from base 1. The cohort comprised under 700 healthy bone marrow donors. Cohort members were all nominally healthy when sampled, although unrecorded immune exposures were likely present. The donor was CMV seronegative and belonged to the group of approximately 320 seronegative cohort members. Every donor gave a peripheral blood sample, and the peripheral blood mononuclear cells from that sample were used for TCR beta sequencing. Genomic DNA extraction from the blood cell samples was performed with the Qiagen DNeasy Blood Extraction Kit. As concerns this clone: The antigen it recognizes is unknown. No much larger clonotype is one base removed from it; base qualities were not supplied.

Broad study findings and their caveats: In a later analysis, HLA-associated TCR beta chains were found to be more clonally expanded and to have lower generation probabilities than equally common non-associated chains. Linkage disequilibrium might explain the correlated functional status among segregating V segments, but an unknown experimental factor could not be ruled out. Some IMGT-functional V segments, including TRBV6-2 and TRBV6-3, could not be told apart with the 87-base-pair reads, so those segments were excluded. Roughly uniform sequencing depth across donors was assumed in presence/absence analyses, although this assumption may not hold. In a later analysis, about 17,000 TCR beta sequences were associated with specific HLA alleles at a false discovery rate of 0.05. Because counts were too low, roughly 18 rarely observed V segments, including chromosome 9 orphons, were left out of the earlier analysis of approximately 580 of the donors. In the study, approximately 160 TCR beta chains were listed as associated with cytomegalovirus. In an earlier analysis of some 500 of the donors, most TCR beta V segments appeared in productive rearrangements about 87% or about 30% of the time, broadly matching IMGT annotations. Cytomegalovirus status was reported to be diagnosed by the classifier with high specificity and sensitivity in both the original and validation cohorts. According to a later analysis, TCR association rates differed among HLA loci, with DRB1 alleles showing the most associated TCRs and HLA-C alleles showing the fewest. A further reported finding was that TCR beta sequences accurately predicted the HLA-A and HLA-B alleles for most subjects in the first cohort. In vitro tests confirmed that a few of the cytomegalovirus-associated TCR beta chains recognize cytomegalovirus antigens. The cohort was sequenced for TCR beta chains only, and without alpha or paired-chain data the features that could be detected were limited. According to a later analysis, most CMV-associated TCR beta chains appeared to be HLA-restricted, and the HLA associations seemed to be driven largely by CMV exposure. The authors suggested that the approach could potentially be extended to other disease states and immunological phenotypes. According to a later genetic analysis, donors in an Asian-associated ancestry cluster had fewer N-insertions in productive TCRs than the approximately 650-donor mean. HLA typing was unavailable for some donors at each locus, so association tests used only the typed subset. Across donors, most TCR sequences were observed very rarely, whereas some public TCRs were present in many individuals. In a later genetic analysis, a missense DCLRE1C variant was associated with V-gene and J-gene trimming of TCR beta chains, and the association was replicated in an independent cohort. The only immune exposure information available for the cohort was CMV serostatus. When HLA alleles, especially DR and DQ, strongly co-occurred, attributing TCR associations to individual alleles was difficult. Several of the top co-occurrence clusters appeared to be linked to parvovirus B19, influenza, CMV and Epstein-Barr virus, according to a later analysis. A cluster of highly shared sequence variants was judged likely to represent a technical artifact of the sequencing pipeline.

The rearranged chain carries TRBV6-5 and TRBJ1-5, with TRBD1 as a weak D call on 6 bases. The sample was PBMCs. This sequence was found in a woman aged 40 to 49 in good health and CMV-seronegative. The DNA sequence reads TGTGCCAGCAGAGATACAGGGAGTCAGCCCCAGCATTTT. It translates as CASRDTGSQPQHF.